Shown below are 22 T cell receptor beta chains from a single sample sequenced in a study of T cell responses to AZD1222 COVID-19 vaccine. Measured with immunoSEQ multiplex PCR; TCRdb has only the in-frame clones, and not every one. Of roughly 110,000 clones listed, 85% to 90% are singletons. Sequencing used peripheral blood, obtained on day 0 of AZD1222 vaccination. Source of these receptors: an adult in good health.

J is TRBJ2-5 and V is TRBV24-1; 9 nucleotides line up with TRBD1. Trimming cost V 12 bases and J 2 bases; bases outside gene matches: 6. CDR1 and CDR2 (germline): KGHDR, SFDVKD. The CDR3 runs 13 residues. CDR3 sequence (DNA): TGTGCCGCGGGACAGGGATCTCAAGAGACCCAGTACTTC. The encoded protein is CAAGQGSQETQYF.

This clone was found a few times. The rearrangement joins TRBV9 to TRBJ2-1; tentatively, D is TRBD2 (5 bases). Trimming shortened V by 0 bases and J by 8 bases, and 9 bases separated the two germline ends. The germline CDR1 and CDR2 sequences are SGDLS and YYNGEE. The CDR3 covers 13 residues. CDR3 loop: CASSVGPGDEQFF. DNA for the CDR3: TGTGCCAGCAGCGTAGGTCCCGGGGATGAGCAGTTCTTC.

The chain has TRBV12-5 and TRBJ2-5; D unresolved. Deletions cut 2 bases from V and 3 bases from J, with 7 bases between. Germline V CDR1 and CDR2: LGHNT, FRNRAP. The CDR3 has 13 residues. CDR3 loop: CASGLRQKETQYF. The CDR3 DNA sequence: TGTGCTAGTGGTTTGAGGCAGAAAGAGACCCAGTACTTC.

CDR3 DNA sequence: TGTGCCAGCGCAGGGGGCTCTGGAAACACCATATATTTT. Its translation: CASAGGSGNTIYF. The rearrangement uses TRBV19 and TRBJ1-3; 7 positions match TRBD1. This CDR3 is 13 amino acids long. Trimming removed 9 bases from V and 0 bases from J; junction bases left unmatched: 2. Germline values: CDR1 LNHDA, CDR2 SQIVND (reference sequence).

This clone was picked up one time. V is TRBV12-3 or TRBV12-4 and J is TRBJ1-1; a possible D gene is TRBD1 (5 bases). The CDR3 sequence is 11 residues long. Trimming left V 6 bases short and J 7 bases short, with 9 bases between. The CDR3 DNA follows: TGTGCCAGCAGCCGGGGGAGTGAAGCTTTCTTT. Its protein is CASSRGSEAFF.

This clone has a single count. The chain joins TRBV28 to TRBJ2-7; 7 bases line up with TRBD1. The CDR3 is made up of 16 amino acids. Germline CDR1 reads MDHEN; CDR2 reads SYDVKM. V trimming: 5 bases; J trimming: 6 bases; junction bases outside the gene matches: 16. This CDR3 reads CASSIIMADRKGEQYF. The CDR3, as DNA: TGTGCCAGCAGTATCATTATGGCGGACAGGAAAGGCGAGCAGTACTTC.

V usage is TRBV6-5 and J usage is TRBJ1-6, with 8 bases aligning to TRBD1. The CDR3 has 16 residues. V was clipped by 4 bases and J by 2 bases; unmatched bases: 4. Germline V gives CDR1 MNHEY, CDR2 SVGAGI. CDR3: CASSSGGATYNSPLHF. Here the CDR3 DNA reads TGTGCCAGCAGTTCAGGGGGCGCAACCTATAATTCACCCCTCCACTTT.

In this sample, this clone is medium-sized. The V call is TRBV7-9, the J call TRBJ1-5, with no clear D. Germline CDR1 is SEHNR and CDR2 is FQNEAQ (reference sequence). V lost 5 bases and J 7 bases, leaving 12 bases between the germline ends. CDR3 length: 13 amino acids. The CDR3 loop is CASSQVEGQPQHF. Written as DNA, the CDR3 is TGTGCCAGCAGCCAGGTTGAGGGCCAGCCCCAGCATTTT.

The gene calls are TRBV28 and TRBJ2-3, with D hard to call. Germline CDR1 reads MDHEN; CDR2 reads SYDVKM. The CDR3 extends over 15 amino acids. Trimming removed 5 bases at V and 7 bases at J, with 19 bases between. CDR3 bases: TGTGCCAGCAGTCCCCCCACCGAATTTTTGAATACGCAGTATTTT. Protein sequence: CASSPPTEFLNTQYF. Looking up the rest from reference TRBV28 and TRBJ2-3 gives the full variable domain: DVKVTQSSRYLVKRTGEKVFLECVQDMDHENMFWYRQDPGLGLRLIYFSYDVKMKEKGDIPEGYSVSREKKERFSLILESASTNQTSMYLCASSPPTEFLNTQYFGPGTRLTVL.

The chain links TRBV6-4 to TRBJ1-1; unclear D gene. Trimming left V 5 bases short and J 4 bases short, with 17 bases between. The CDR3 extends over 15 amino acids. Germline V gene sequence: CDR1 MRHNA, CDR2 SNTAGT. The CDR3 DNA reads TGTGCCAGCAGTCAATCCGGTAGGTCCGGCACTGAAGCTTTCTTT. Protein: CASSQSGRSGTEAFF.

This rearrangement joins TRBV14 to TRBJ2-1; the D gene is possibly TRBD2 (5 bases). CDR3 length equals 14 residues. V dropped 1 base and J dropped 7 bases, with 11 bases sitting between them. The germline V gene has CDR1 SGHDN and CDR2 FVKESK. The CDR3 bases are TGTGCCAGCAGCCAAGTTGACGGGGTTAATGAGCAGTTCTTC. Translating it yields CASSQVDGVNEQFF.

The gene calls are TRBV29-1 and TRBJ2-3, with a possible D match to TRBD2 (6 bases). The CDR3 runs to 12 residues. Between the trimmed V and J ends, which lost 7 bases and 1 base, there was a span of 9 bases. The germline V gene encodes CDR1 SQVTM and CDR2 ANQGSEA. Written as DNA, the CDR3 is TGCAGCGGCGGGACGGGCACAGATACGCAGTATTTT. Translation gives CSGGTGTDTQYF.

The table lists this clone with a count of one. This chain links TRBV5-4 with TRBJ1-1; 7 bases are a match to TRBD1. Per the germline V gene, CDR1 is SGHNT and CDR2 is YYREEE (reference sequence). The CDR3 covers 14 residues. The V segment lost 1 base and the J segment 4 bases; nucleotides outside the gene matches: 4. The CDR3 DNA reads as TGTGCCAGCAGCTTGCTTGCAGGGGGCACTGAAGCTTTCTTT. Translated, it gives CASSLLAGGTEAFF.

This clone was seen a few times. J is TRBJ2-3 and V is TRBV7-6; TRBD2 matches at 11 bases. The trim removed 4 bases at V and 6 bases at J, leaving 9 bases unmatched. This CDR3 has 16 amino acids. Germline values: CDR1 SGHVS, CDR2 FNYEAQ. CDR3 DNA sequence: TGTGCCAGCAGCTCTACGGCGACTAGCGGGACCGATACGCAGTATTTT. This gives the protein CASSSTATSGTDTQYF.

This clone has only one observation. The V and J genes are TRBV28 and TRBJ2-7; D tentatively reads TRBD1 or TRBD2 (6 bases each). The CDR3 loop spans 14 amino acids. V was cut by 7 bases and J by 8 bases, with 21 bases left in between. CDR1 and CDR2 (germline): MDHEN, SYDVKM. The CDR3: CASTDVGGTLKQYF. The CDR3, as DNA: TGTGCCAGCACCGACGTGGGGGGCACTTTGAAGCAGTACTTC.

This clone was seen a single time. The chain joins TRBV5-1 to TRBJ2-1; 9 bases agree with TRBD2. The V gene end was trimmed by 4 bases and the J gene end by 3 bases; junction bases not matched to a gene: 8. Germline-derived CDR1 and CDR2 are SGHRS and YFSETQ. This CDR3 has 16 residues. DNA of the CDR3: TGCGCCAGCAGCCCGGAGGCGGGAGGGGTCTACAATGAGCAGTTCTTC. Protein: CASSPEAGGVYNEQFF.

The J gene is TRBJ2-5, the V gene TRBV6-4; 9 nucleotides line up with TRBD1. Germline loops: CDR1 MRHNA, CDR2 SNTAGT. This CDR3 has 17 residues. V gave up 3 bases and J gave up 5 bases; unmatched junction bases: 13. CDR3 loop: CASSDSRDRDPMETQYF. CDR3 coding DNA: TGTGCCAGCAGTGATTCCCGGGACAGGGACCCAATGGAGACCCAGTACTTC.

V is TRBV7-2 and J is TRBJ1-3; perhaps TRBD1 as D (5 bases). V shed 2 bases and J shed 1 base, with 15 bases lying between them. This CDR3 is 17 amino acids long. Germline V gene data show CDR1 as SGHTA and CDR2 as FQGNSA. The CDR3 bases are TGTGCCAGCAGCTTATGGCAGGGCGCGGGGTCTGGAAACACCATATATTTT. Its protein is CASSLWQGAGSGNTIYF.

The chain joins TRBV7-9 to TRBJ2-5; D may be TRBD1 (6 bases). Per germline, CDR1 SEHNR and CDR2 FQNEAQ (reference sequence). V lost 2 bases, J lost 5 bases, and 12 bases lay in between. CDR3 length equals 14 residues. The CDR3 sequence: CASSLRAGEETQYF. CDR3 nucleotide sequence: TGTGCCAGCAGCTTAAGGGCAGGGGAGGAGACCCAGTACTTC.

The V gene is TRBV11-2, the J gene TRBJ1-6; possible D gene TRBD1, 5 bases. The CDR3 is made up of 14 amino acids. Trimming took 1 base from V and 7 from J, leaving 8 bases between them. In germline, CDR1 is SGHAT, CDR2 FQNNGV. The CDR3 nucleotides are TGTGCCAGCAGCTTAGGGTGGGGGAATTCACCCCTCCACTTT. Its protein is CASSLGWGNSPLHF.

J is TRBJ1-5 and V is TRBV25-1; 7 positions agree with TRBD1. There are 14 residues in the CDR3. The V segment lost 10 bases and the J segment 1 base; nucleotides outside the gene matches: 7. Germline-derived CDR1 and CDR2 are MGHDK and SYGVNS. The CDR3 DNA reads TGTGCCACCCAAGCGACAGGGAGCAATCAGCCCCAGCATTTT. Its protein is CATQATGSNQPQHF.

The V call is TRBV6-5, the J call TRBJ1-2; a weak D match, TRBD1 (5 bases). The CDR3 runs to 13 residues. Germline CDR1 reads MNHEY; CDR2 reads SVGAGI. V was pared by 0 bases and J by 8 bases, with 10 bases between. CDR3: CASSYSGAGGYTF. The DNA of the CDR3 is TGTGCCAGCAGTTACTCAGGGGCTGGCGGCTACACCTTC.